This TCR beta chain was retrieved from a study of persistence of HIV-infected CD4 T cells. An overlapping HIV-1 Gag peptide pool stimulated these cells at 0.95 to 1 ug/peptide/mL. Memory cells lacking CD40L and CD69 with high CD45RO were sorted. Plasma HIV-1 RNA stayed below 50 copies/mL for at least 4 years. Germline V lookup: CDR1 MNHNY, CDR2 SVGAGI (reference sequence). Trimming left V 0 bases short and J 5 bases short, with 13 bases between. The CDR3 spans 15 residues. The immunoSEQ assay was version 4, run in survey mode. Each sample used up to 1 ug genomic DNA diluted to 8.5 to 10 ng/uL. TCRdb's table, derived via immunoSEQ multiplex PCR, lists solely in-frame clones and lacks some. This sample has about 40,000 clones, with about four fifths found just once. A remark on this clone: The antigen is unknown.

The rearrangement links TRBV6-6 to TRBJ1-1; a weak D match, TRBD1 (5 bases). This receptor was taken from an adult man with HIV who was CMV-seropositive. This sample comprised CD4+ T cells sorted from PBMCs after roughly 20-hour stimulation, obtained from a patient who received antiretroviral therapy. This CDR3 is CASSYSASRGTEAFF. In nucleotides, the CDR3 is TGTGCCAGCAGTTACTCGGCCAGCCGGGGGACTGAAGCTTTCTTT.